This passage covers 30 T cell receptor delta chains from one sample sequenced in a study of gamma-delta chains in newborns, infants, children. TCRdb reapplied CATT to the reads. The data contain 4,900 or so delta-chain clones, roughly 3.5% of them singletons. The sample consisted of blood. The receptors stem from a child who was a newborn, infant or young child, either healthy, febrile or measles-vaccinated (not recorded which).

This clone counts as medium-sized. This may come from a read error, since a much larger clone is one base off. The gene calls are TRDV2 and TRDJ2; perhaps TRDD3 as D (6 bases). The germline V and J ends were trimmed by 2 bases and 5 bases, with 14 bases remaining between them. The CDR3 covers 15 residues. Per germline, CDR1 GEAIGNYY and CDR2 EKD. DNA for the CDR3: TGTGCCTGTGACAGGAGGGGGAGCACAACAGCACAACTCTTCTTT. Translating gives CACDRRGSTTAQLFF.

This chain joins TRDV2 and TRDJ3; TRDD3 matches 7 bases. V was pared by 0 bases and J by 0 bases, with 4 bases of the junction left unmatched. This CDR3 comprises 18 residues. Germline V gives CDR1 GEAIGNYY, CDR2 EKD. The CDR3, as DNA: TGTGCCTGTGACACCCTGGGGGTGAGCTCCTGGGACACCCGACAGATGTTTTTC. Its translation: CACDTLGVSSWDTRQMFF.

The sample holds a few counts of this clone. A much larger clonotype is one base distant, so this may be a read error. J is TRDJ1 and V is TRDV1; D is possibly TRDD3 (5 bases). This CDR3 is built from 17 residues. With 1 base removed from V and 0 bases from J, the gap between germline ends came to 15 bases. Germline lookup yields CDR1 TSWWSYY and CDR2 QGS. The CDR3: CALGERRSGIYTDKLIF. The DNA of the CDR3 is TGTGCTCTTGGGGAACGTCGGAGTGGGATCTACACCGATAAACTCATCTTT.

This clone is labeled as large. CDR3 residues: CACDKYWGASSWDTRQMFF. CDR3 coding DNA: TGTGCCTGTGACAAGTACTGGGGGGCGAGCTCCTGGGACACCCGACAGATGTTTTTC. V gene TRDV2 combines with J gene TRDJ3; TRDD3 aligns across 8 bases. Trimming cost V 2 bases and J 0 bases; bases outside gene matches: 8. In germline, CDR1 is GEAIGNYY, CDR2 EKD. CDR3 length: 19 residues.

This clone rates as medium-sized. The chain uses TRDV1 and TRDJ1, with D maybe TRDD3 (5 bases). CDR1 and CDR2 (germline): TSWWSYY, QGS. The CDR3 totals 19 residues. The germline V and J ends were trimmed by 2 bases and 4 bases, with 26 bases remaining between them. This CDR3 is CALGESRLESTHWGDKLIF. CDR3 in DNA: TGTGCTCTTGGGGAAAGTAGGTTGGAGTCCACCCATTGGGGCGATAAACTCATCTTT.

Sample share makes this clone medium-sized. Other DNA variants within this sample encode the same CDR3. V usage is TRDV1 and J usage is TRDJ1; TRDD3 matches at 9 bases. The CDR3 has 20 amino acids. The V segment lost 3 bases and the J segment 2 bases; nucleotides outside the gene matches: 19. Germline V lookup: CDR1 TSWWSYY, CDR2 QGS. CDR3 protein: CALGDELHLTGGGETDKLIF. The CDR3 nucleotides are TGTGCTCTTGGGGACGAGCTCCACCTTACTGGGGGAGGCGAGACCGATAAACTCATCTTT.

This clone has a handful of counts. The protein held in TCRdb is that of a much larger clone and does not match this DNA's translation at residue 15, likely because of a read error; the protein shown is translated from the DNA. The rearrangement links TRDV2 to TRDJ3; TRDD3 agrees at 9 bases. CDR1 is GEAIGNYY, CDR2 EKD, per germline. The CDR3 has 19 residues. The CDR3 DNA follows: TGTGCCTGTGACACCGGGGATACGAGGAGCTCCTGGGACACCCTACAGATGTTTTTC. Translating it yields CACDTGDTRSSWDTLQMFF.

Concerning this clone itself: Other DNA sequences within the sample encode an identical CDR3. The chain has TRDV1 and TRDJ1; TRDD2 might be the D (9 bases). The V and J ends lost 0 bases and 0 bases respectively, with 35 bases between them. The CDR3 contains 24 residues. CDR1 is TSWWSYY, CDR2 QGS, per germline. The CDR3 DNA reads TGTGCTCTTGGGGAACTCAAGGGTCCTTCCTACGAGGGATACGCCCAGGCGTACACCGATAAACTCATCTTT. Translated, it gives CALGELKGPSYEGYAQAYTDKLIF.

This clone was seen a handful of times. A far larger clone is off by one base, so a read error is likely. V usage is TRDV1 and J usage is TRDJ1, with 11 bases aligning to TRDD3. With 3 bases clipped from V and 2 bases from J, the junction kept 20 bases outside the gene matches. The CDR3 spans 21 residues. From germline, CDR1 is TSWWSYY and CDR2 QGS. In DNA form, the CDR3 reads TGTGCTCTTGGGGATCGACCCCCGCCTGGGGGATACCAAACTATAACCGATAAACTCATCTTT. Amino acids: CALGDRPPPGGYQTITDKLIF.

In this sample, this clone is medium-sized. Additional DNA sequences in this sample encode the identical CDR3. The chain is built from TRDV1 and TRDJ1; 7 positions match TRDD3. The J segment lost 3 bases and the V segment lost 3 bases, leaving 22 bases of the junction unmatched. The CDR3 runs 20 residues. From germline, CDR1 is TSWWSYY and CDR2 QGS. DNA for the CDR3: TGTGCTCTTGGGGATATGAGCCTTTCTTCACCTGGGGGTAGGTCCGATAAACTCATCTTT. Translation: CALGDMSLSSPGGRSDKLIF.

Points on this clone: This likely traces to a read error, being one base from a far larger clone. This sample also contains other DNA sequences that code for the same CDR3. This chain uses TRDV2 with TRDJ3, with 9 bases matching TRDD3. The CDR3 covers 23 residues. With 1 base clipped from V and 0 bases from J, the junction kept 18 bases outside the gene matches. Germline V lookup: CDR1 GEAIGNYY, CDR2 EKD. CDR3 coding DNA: TGTGCCTGTGACACGAGAAAAACTACTGGGGGGATACCTCGCTCCTGGGACACCCGACAGATGTTTTTC. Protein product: CACDTRKTTGGIPRSWDTRQMFF.

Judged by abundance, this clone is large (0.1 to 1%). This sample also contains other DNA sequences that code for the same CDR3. CDR3: CACDTVLGDTSWDTRQMFF. Here the CDR3 DNA reads TGTGCCTGTGACACCGTACTGGGGGATACTAGCTGGGACACCCGACAGATGTTTTTC. This chain joins TRDV2 and TRDJ3, with TRDD3 matching 12 bases. There are 19 residues in the CDR3. Germline V gives CDR1 GEAIGNYY, CDR2 EKD. With 0 bases clipped from V and 3 bases from J, the junction kept 5 bases outside the gene matches.

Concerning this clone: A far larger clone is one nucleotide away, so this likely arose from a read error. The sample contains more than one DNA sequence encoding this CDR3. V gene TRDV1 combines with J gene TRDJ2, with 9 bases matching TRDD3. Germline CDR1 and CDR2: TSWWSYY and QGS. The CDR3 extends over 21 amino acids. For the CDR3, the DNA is TGTGCTCTTGAAACGATAGACGTGGCCTTCGCCGTACTGGGGGAGACAGCACAACTATTCTTT. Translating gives CALETIDVAFAVLGETAQLFF.

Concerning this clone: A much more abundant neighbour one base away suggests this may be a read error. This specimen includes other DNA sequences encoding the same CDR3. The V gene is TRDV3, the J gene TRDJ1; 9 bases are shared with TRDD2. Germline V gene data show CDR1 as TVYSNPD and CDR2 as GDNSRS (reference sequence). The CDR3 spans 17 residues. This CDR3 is CAFSPKPSYVGDDKLIF. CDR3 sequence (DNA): TGTGCCTTTAGCCCCAAGCCTTCCTACGTGGGGGACGATAAGCTCATCTTT.

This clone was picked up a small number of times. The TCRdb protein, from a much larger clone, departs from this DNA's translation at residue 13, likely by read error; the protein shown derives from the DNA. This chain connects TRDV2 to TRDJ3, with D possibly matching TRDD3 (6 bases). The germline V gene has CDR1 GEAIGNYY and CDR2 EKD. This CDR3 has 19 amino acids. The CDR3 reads CACDTAGGPPSWGTRQMFF. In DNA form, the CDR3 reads TGTGCCTGTGACACCGCAGGGGGCCCACCCTCCTGGGGCACCCGACAGATGTTTTTC.

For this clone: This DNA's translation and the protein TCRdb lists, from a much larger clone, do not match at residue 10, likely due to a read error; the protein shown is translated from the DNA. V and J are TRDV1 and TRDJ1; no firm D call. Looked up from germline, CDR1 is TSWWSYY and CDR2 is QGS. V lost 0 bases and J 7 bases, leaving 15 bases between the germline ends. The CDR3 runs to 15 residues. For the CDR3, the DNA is TGTGCTCTTGGGGAACTAGTCGGGCTGGATCCTAAACTCATCTTT. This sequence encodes CALGELVGLDPKLIF.

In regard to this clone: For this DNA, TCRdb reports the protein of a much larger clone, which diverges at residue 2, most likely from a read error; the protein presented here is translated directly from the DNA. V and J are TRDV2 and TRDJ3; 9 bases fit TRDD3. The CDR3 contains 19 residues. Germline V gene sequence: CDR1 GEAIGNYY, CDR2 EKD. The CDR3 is CSCDERPTGIRWDTRQMFF. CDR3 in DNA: TGTTCCTGTGACGAGAGACCTACGGGGATACGCTGGGACACCCGACAGATGTTTTTC.

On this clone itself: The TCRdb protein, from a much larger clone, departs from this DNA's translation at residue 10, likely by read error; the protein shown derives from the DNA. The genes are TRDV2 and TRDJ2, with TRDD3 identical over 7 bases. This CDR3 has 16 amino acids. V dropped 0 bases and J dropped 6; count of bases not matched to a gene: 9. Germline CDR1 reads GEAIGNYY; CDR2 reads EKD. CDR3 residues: CACDTRKGYPPAQLFF. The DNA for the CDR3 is TGTGCCTGTGACACCAGGAAGGGATACCCTCCAGCACAACTCTTCTTT.

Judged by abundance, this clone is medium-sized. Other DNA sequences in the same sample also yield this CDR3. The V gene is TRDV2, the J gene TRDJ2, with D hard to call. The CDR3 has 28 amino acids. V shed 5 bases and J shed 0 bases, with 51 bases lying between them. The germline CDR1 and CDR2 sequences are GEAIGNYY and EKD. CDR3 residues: CACGKHRAHSKVFRNDACGSALTAQLFF. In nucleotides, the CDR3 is TGTGCCTGTGGAAAACATAGGGCCCATAGCAAGGTTTTTCGTAATGATGCCTGTGGTAGTGCTTTGACAGCACAACTCTTCTTT.

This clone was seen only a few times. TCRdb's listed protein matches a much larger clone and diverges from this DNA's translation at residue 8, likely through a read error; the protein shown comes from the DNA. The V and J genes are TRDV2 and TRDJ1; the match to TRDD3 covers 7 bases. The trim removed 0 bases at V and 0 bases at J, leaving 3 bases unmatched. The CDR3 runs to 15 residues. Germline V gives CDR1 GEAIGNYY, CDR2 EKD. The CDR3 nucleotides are TGTGCCTGTGACACCGGGGATAAGTACACCGATAAACTCATCTTT. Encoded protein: CACDTGDKYTDKLIF.

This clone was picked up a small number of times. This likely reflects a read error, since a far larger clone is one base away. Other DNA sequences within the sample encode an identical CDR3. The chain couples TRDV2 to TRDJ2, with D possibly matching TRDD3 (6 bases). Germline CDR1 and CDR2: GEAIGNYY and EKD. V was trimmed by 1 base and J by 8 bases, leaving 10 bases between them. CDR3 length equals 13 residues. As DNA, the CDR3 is TGTGCCTGTGACACGGGGATGGCGGCACAACTCTTCTTT. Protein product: CACDTGMAAQLFF.

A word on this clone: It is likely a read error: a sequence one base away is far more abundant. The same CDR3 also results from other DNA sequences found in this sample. The CDR3 here is CALGWGLPTGQGITDKLIF. The CDR3 nucleotides read TGTGCTCTTGGCTGGGGCCTTCCTACAGGTCAGGGGATTACCGATAAACTCATCTTT. V is TRDV1 and J is TRDJ1, with 9 positions matching TRDD2. The germline V gene encodes CDR1 TSWWSYY and CDR2 QGS. Germline trimming cut 6 bases from V and 2 bases from J; bases unmatched to any gene: 19. This CDR3 region has 19 residues.

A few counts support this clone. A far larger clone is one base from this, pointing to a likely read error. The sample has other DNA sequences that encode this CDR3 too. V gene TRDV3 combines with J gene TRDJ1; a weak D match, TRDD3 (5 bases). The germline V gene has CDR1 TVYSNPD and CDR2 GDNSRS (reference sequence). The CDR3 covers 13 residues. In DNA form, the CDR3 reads TGCGCCTTTAGGGGACCGTACACCGATAAACTCATCTTT. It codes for CAFRGPYTDKLIF.

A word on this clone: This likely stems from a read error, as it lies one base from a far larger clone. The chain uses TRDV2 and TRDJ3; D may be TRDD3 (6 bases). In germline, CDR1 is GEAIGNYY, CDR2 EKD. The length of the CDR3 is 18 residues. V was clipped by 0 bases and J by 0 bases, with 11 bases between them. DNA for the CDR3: TGTGCCTGTGACACCGGGGGAACGAGCTCCTGGGACACCCGACAGATGTTTTTC. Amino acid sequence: CACDTGGTSSWDTRQMFF.

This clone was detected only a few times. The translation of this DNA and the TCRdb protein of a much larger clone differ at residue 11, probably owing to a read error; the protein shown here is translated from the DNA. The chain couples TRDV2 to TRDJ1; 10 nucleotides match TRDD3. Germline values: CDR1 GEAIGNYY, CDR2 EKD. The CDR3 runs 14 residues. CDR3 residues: CACGRGDTPDNLIF. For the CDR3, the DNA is TGTGCCTGTGGACGGGGGGATACGCCCGATAATCTCATCTTT.

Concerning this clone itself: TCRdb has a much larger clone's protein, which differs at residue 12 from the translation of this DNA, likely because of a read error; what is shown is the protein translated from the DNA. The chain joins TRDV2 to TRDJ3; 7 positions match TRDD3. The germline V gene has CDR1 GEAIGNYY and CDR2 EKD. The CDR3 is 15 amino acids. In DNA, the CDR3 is TGTGCCTGTGACTGGGGGACCTGGGACACCCGACGGATGTTTTTC. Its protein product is CACDWGTWDTRRMFF.

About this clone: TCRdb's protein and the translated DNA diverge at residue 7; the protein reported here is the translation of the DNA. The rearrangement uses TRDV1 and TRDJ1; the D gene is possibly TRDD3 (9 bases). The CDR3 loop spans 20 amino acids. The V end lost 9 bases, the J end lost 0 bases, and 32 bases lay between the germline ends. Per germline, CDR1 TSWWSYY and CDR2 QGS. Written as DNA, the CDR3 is TGTGCTCTGTGCCTTCCTAAGGGTGTACTGGGGGACCCGTACACCGATAAACTCATCTTT. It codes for CALCLPKGVLGDPYTDKLIF.

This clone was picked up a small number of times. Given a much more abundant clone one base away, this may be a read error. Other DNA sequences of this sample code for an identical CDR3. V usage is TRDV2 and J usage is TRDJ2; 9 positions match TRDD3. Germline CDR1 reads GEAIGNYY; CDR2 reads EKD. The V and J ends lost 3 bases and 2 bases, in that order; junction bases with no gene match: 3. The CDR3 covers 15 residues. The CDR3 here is CACDVLGDLTAQLFF. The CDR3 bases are TGTGCCTGTGACGTACTGGGGGACTTGACAGCACAACTCTTCTTT.

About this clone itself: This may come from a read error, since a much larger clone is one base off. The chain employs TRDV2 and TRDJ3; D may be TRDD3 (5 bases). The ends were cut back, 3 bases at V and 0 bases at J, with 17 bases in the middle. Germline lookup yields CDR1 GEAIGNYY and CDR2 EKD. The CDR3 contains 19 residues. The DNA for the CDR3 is TGTGCCTGTGACGCCGCAGGGGGCCCACCCTCCTGGGACACCCGACAGATGTTTTTC. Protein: CACDAAGGPPSWDTRQMFF.

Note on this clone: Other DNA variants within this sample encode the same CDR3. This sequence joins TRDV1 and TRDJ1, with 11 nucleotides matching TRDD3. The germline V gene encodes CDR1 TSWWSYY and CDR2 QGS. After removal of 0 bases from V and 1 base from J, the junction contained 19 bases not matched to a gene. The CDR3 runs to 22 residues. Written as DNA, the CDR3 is TGTGCTCTTGGGGAACTTAACACTTCCCTGTACTGGGGGATAGGCGGCACCGATAAACTCATCTTT. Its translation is CALGELNTSLYWGIGGTDKLIF.